These 31 T cell receptor beta chains share one sample of origin, sequenced in a study of Ad26.COV2.S vaccination and SARS-CoV-2 variants. TCRdb's table, derived via immunoSEQ multiplex PCR, lists solely in-frame clones and lacks some. The data contain roughly 410,000 clones, 80% to 90% of them singletons. Treatment meaning: around 19 received Ad26.COV2.S at low or high dose, single or two shots; several received placebo; per-sample allocation not given. Sampling was done on day 63 after the first vaccine or placebo injection. This specimen consisted of peripheral blood, obtained in a trial of Ad26.COV2.S vaccine versus placebo. These receptors all stem from a person aged 18-65 years who received the Ad26.COV2.S COVID-19 vaccine or a placebo.

The rearrangement joins TRBV7-9 to TRBJ2-7, with D possibly being TRBD2 (5 bases). Germline CDR1 and CDR2: SEHNR and FQNEAQ (reference sequence). The V end was cut by 2 bases, the J end by 3 bases, with 11 bases between. The CDR3 runs 14 residues. CDR3 protein: CASSLRERFYEQYF. The CDR3 nucleotides read TGTGCCAGCAGCTTACGGGAAAGGTTCTACGAGCAGTACTTC.

This chain joins TRBV5-4 and TRBJ1-2, with no clear D. The CDR3 contains 14 residues. Trimming stripped 0 bases from V and 7 bases from J, with 13 bases between. CDR1 is SGHNT, CDR2 YYREEE, per germline (reference sequence). The CDR3 is CASSLAGRETGYTF. The CDR3 DNA is TGTGCCAGCAGCTTGGCCGGTCGGGAGACTGGCTACACCTTC.

The chain carries TRBV7-8 and TRBJ1-5; TRBD1 might be the D (5 bases). Germline CDR1 reads SGHVS; CDR2 reads FQNEAQ. The CDR3 spans 14 residues. V lost 2 bases and J lost 5, with 10 bases in between. The chain's CDR3 is CASSLSRADQPQHF. CDR3 DNA: TGTGCCAGCAGCTTAAGCAGGGCAGATCAGCCCCAGCATTTT.

This clone was detected only once. The chain links TRBV19 to TRBJ1-5; weak D call: TRBD1 (5 bases). The CDR3 totals 12 residues. The germline V and J ends were trimmed by 7 bases and 6 bases, with 10 bases remaining between them. CDR1 is LNHDA and CDR2 is SQIVND in the germline V gene (reference sequence). CDR3 DNA sequence: TGTGCCAGTAACCCAGGGTTTCAGCCCCAGCATTTT. It yields the protein CASNPGFQPQHF.

Comments on this clone: The sample has other DNA sequences that encode this CDR3 too. The V call is TRBV5-6, the J call TRBJ1-5, with D unresolved. Germline CDR1 reads SGHDT; CDR2 reads YYEEEE. The CDR3 is made up of 14 amino acids. V was clipped by 0 bases and J by 3 bases, with 7 bases between them. The CDR3: CASSLVGYNQPQHF. The DNA for the CDR3 is TGTGCCAGCAGCTTGGTGGGTTACAATCAGCCCCAGCATTTT. Full variable domain (missing parts from reference TRBV5-6 and TRBJ1-5): DAGVTQSPTHLIKTRGQQVTLRCSPKSGHDTVSWYQQALGQGPQFIFQYYEEEERQRGNFPDRFSGHQFPNYSSELNVNALLLGDSALYLCASSLVGYNQPQHFGDGTRLSIL.

In its sample, this clone was seen many times. The J gene is TRBJ2-7, the V gene TRBV2; D ambiguous. Germline CDR1 reads SNHLY; CDR2 reads FYNNEI. V gave up 6 bases and J gave up 0 bases, with 3 bases separating them. The CDR3 has 11 residues. This CDR3 reads CASRYSYEQYF. The CDR3 DNA is TGTGCCAGCAGGTACTCCTACGAGCAGTACTTC. Full variable domain (missing parts from reference TRBV2 and TRBJ2-7): EPEVTQTPSHQVTQMGQEVILRCVPISNHLYFYWYRQILGQKVEFLVSFYNNEISEKSEIFDDQFSVERPDGSNFTLKIRSTKLEDSAMYFCASRYSYEQYFGPGTRLTVT.

The chain is built from TRBV7-9 and TRBJ2-1, with TRBD2 matching over 7 bases. From germline, CDR1 is SEHNR and CDR2 FQNEAQ (reference sequence). The CDR3 sequence is 18 residues long. V trimming: 6 bases; J trimming: 0 bases; junction bases outside the gene matches: 14. Here the CDR3 reads CASRRSSGSILSYNEQFF. The CDR3 DNA sequence: TGTGCCAGCAGGAGGTCTAGCGGCTCGATTCTCTCCTACAATGAGCAGTTCTTC.

This clone was detected once. The chain couples TRBV2 to TRBJ1-1, with a possible D match to TRBD1 (5 bases). Trimming removed 3 bases from V and 10 bases from J, with 15 bases in between. The CDR3 runs to 13 residues. Germline V gene sequence: CDR1 SNHLY, CDR2 FYNNEI. The CDR3 DNA reads TGTGCCAGCAGTGAGGGCCAGGGATCAGGAGCTTTCTTT. It encodes CASSEGQGSGAFF. The whole variable domain, filled in from reference TRBV2 and TRBJ1-1, reads EPEVTQTPSHQVTQMGQEVILRCVPISNHLYFYWYRQILGQKVEFLVSFYNNEISEKSEIFDDQFSVERPDGSNFTLKIRSTKLEDSAMYFCASSEGQGSGAFFGQGTRLTVV.

The rearrangement links TRBV27 to TRBJ1-1; 7 bases are shared with TRBD1. This CDR3 region has 16 residues. The germline V gene encodes CDR1 MNHEY and CDR2 SMNVEV (reference sequence). The V segment lost 3 bases and the J segment 11 bases; nucleotides outside the gene matches: 18. This chain's CDR3 is CASSFSLSLRGRWAFF. CDR3 DNA: TGTGCCAGCAGTTTCTCCCTTTCCCTTAGGGGGCGCTGGGCTTTCTTT.

The CDR3 region has the DNA TGTGCCAGCAGCTTCAGCGGGGCCTCCTACAATGAGCAGTTCTTC. Amino acid sequence: CASSFSGASYNEQFF. This rearrangement joins TRBV5-5 to TRBJ2-1; TRBD2 matches at 7 bases. The CDR3 extends over 15 amino acids. The trim removed 2 bases at V and 0 bases at J, leaving 2 bases unmatched. Germline lookup yields CDR1 SGHKS and CDR2 YYEKEE (reference sequence). Variable domain in full (rest from reference TRBV5-5 and TRBJ2-1): DAGVTQSPTHLIKTRGQQVTLRCSPISGHKSVSWYQQVLGQGPQFIFQYYEKEERGRGNFPDRFSARQFPNYSSELNVNALLLGDSALYLCASSFSGASYNEQFFGPGTRLTVL.

The genes are TRBV6-5 and TRBJ2-5, with no clear D. Trimming shortened V by 8 bases and J by 1 base, and 11 bases separated the two germline ends. This CDR3 is built from 13 residues. Looked up from germline, CDR1 is MNHEY and CDR2 is SVGAGI. This CDR3 reads CASHRPGQETQYF. The CDR3 region has the DNA TGTGCCAGCCACAGACCGGGCCAAGAGACCCAGTACTTC.

The rearrangement uses TRBV25-1 and TRBJ1-2; D possibly corresponds to TRBD1 (6 bases). This CDR3 spans 16 amino acids. Germline V CDR1 and CDR2: MGHDK, SYGVNS. V shed 6 bases and J shed 5 bases, with 22 bases lying between them. CDR3 loop: CASRAGGTAGRYGYTF. The CDR3 nucleotides are TGTGCCAGCAGGGCTGGGGGCACCGCGGGGCGGTATGGCTACACCTTC.

Worth noting for this clone: This CDR3 is also generated by other DNA sequences in the sample. The CDR3: CASSYSSGDLYEQYF. The CDR3 coding sequence is TGTGCCAGCAGTTACTCATCCGGGGACCTCTACGAGCAGTACTTC. This sequence joins TRBV6-5 and TRBJ2-7, with D possibly called TRBD1 or TRBD2 (5 bases each). This CDR3 region has 15 residues. The germline gives CDR1 MNHEY, CDR2 SVGAGI. The V end was cut by 0 bases, the J end by 3 bases, with 12 bases between.

The rearrangement joins TRBV9 to TRBJ2-1, with D possibly matching TRBD2 (5 bases). V was cut by 0 bases and J by 7 bases, with 14 bases left in between. CDR1 is SGDLS and CDR2 is YYNGEE in the germline V gene. This CDR3 has 15 amino acids. In DNA form, the CDR3 reads TGTGCCAGCAGCGTAGGCTCGAGAGGGCAAAATGAGCAGTTCTTC. Amino acid sequence: CASSVGSRGQNEQFF.

This chain connects TRBV6-2 or TRBV6-3 to TRBJ1-2; D remains unclear. Germline V CDR1 and CDR2: MNHEY, SVGEGT. V shed 5 bases and J shed 6 bases, with 19 bases lying between them. CDR3 length equals 15 residues. The CDR3 reads CASSPLDSGRNGYTF. In DNA, the CDR3 is TGTGCCAGCAGTCCCCTGGATTCCGGGAGGAATGGCTACACCTTC.

J is TRBJ2-1 and V is TRBV7-2; no clear D. V lost 1 base and J 3 bases, leaving 7 bases between the germline ends. The CDR3 has 14 amino acids. CDR1 is SGHTA and CDR2 is FQGNSA in the germline V gene. CDR3 bases: TGTGCCAGCAGCTTAGATTCCAGCTACAATGAGCAGTTCTTC. Its protein is CASSLDSSYNEQFF. Variable domain in full (rest from reference TRBV7-2 and TRBJ2-1): GAGVSQSPSNKVTEKGKDVELRCDPISGHTALYWYRQSLGQGLEFLIYFQGNSAPDKSGLPSDRFSAERTGGSVSTLTIQRTQQEDSAVYLCASSLDSSYNEQFFGPGTRLTVL.

This clone has only a few counts. This chain uses TRBV14 with TRBJ2-7, with D possibly matching TRBD1 (6 bases). The CDR3 sequence is 13 residues long. Trimming cost V 4 bases and J 1 base, with 8 bases left between them. The germline CDR1 and CDR2 sequences are SGHDN and FVKESK. CDR3 sequence (DNA): TGTGCCAGCAGCCGAACAGGGTCCTACGAGCAGTACTTC. Protein: CASSRTGSYEQYF.

The chain employs TRBV20-1 and TRBJ2-7; D may be TRBD2 (6 bases). The length of the CDR3 is 11 residues. From germline, CDR1 is DFQATT and CDR2 SNEGSKA (reference sequence). V lost 1 base and J 10 bases, leaving 11 bases between the germline ends. As DNA, the CDR3 is TGCAGTGCTAGAGGGCAGGGAGGACAGTACTTC. This sequence encodes CSARGQGGQYF.

The V call is TRBV7-2, the J call TRBJ1-5, with 9 bases aligning to TRBD1. Germline V gene sequence: CDR1 SGHTA, CDR2 FQGNSA. The CDR3 is made up of 15 amino acids. Trimming at V came to 2 bases and at J to 9 bases, leaving 8 bases not matched to a gene. The CDR3 DNA is TGTGCCAGCAGCTTATTGGGGACAGGGTGGCGGCCCCAGCATTTT. Its protein is CASSLLGTGWRPQHF.

V is TRBV27 and J is TRBJ2-3; a possible D gene is TRBD2 (6 bases). Per the germline V gene, CDR1 is MNHEY and CDR2 is SMNVEV (reference sequence). The CDR3 has 15 residues. The V gene lost 2 bases and the J gene lost 6 bases, with 15 bases spanning the gap. The CDR3 reads CASSLLGGARDTQYF. CDR3 DNA: TGTGCCAGCAGTTTACTAGGAGGGGCACGGGATACGCAGTATTTT.

V and J are TRBV2 and TRBJ1-2; TRBD1 is a possible D gene (5 bases). CDR3 length: 13 residues. CDR1 and CDR2 (germline): SNHLY, FYNNEI. V shed 6 bases and J shed 2 bases, with 10 bases lying between them. DNA for the CDR3: TGTGCCAGCAGACGGGACGTAAACTATGGCTACACCTTC. This sequence encodes CASRRDVNYGYTF.

This clone was seen once. The rearrangement uses TRBV4-3 and TRBJ2-7, with 8 positions matching TRBD1. Germline V gene data show CDR1 as LGHNA and CDR2 as YSLEER. The V segment lost 3 bases and the J segment 3 bases; nucleotides outside the gene matches: 4. The CDR3 consists of 14 residues. The CDR3 reads CASSHAQGVYEQYF. CDR3 in DNA: TGCGCCAGCAGCCACGCACAGGGGGTCTACGAGCAGTACTTC.

The J gene is TRBJ2-3, the V gene TRBV7-9, with D perhaps TRBD2 (6 bases). Germline V gene data show CDR1 as SEHNR and CDR2 as FQNEAQ (reference sequence). Between the trimmed V and J ends, which lost 5 bases and 4 bases, there was a span of 22 bases. The CDR3 is made up of 17 amino acids. CDR3 in DNA: TGTGCCAGCAGCCGAGGCATGGCGGGACGAGCGTCAGATACGCAGTATTTT. Translated: CASSRGMAGRASDTQYF.

The CDR3 is CASSFDLAGFQETQYF. The CDR3, as DNA: TGTGCCAGCAGTTTTGACCTAGCGGGCTTCCAAGAGACCCAGTACTTC. This chain uses TRBV27 with TRBJ2-5; 8 bases are a match to TRBD2. Germline V gives CDR1 MNHEY, CDR2 SMNVEV (reference sequence). The CDR3 extends over 16 amino acids. The V segment lost 3 bases and the J segment 1 base; nucleotides outside the gene matches: 7.

The J gene is TRBJ2-7, the V gene TRBV3-1 (or the pseudogene TRBV3-2); 12 nucleotides match TRBD2. The CDR3 is 14 residues long. Per germline, CDR1 LGHDT and CDR2 YNNKEL (reference sequence). Losses at the gene ends were 8 bases for V and 6 bases for J; bases not matched to a gene: 8. In DNA, the CDR3 is TGTGCCAGCCGAATGACTAGCGGGAGTGGCGAGCAGTACTTC. Protein: CASRMTSGSGEQYF.

This clone has a single count. This rearrangement joins TRBV5-1 to TRBJ1-4; D gene unclear. Germline loops: CDR1 SGHRS, CDR2 YFSETQ. Deletions cut 1 base from V and 8 bases from J, with 12 bases between. The length of the CDR3 is 14 residues. The CDR3 is CASSLLDFGEKLFF. CDR3 in DNA: TGCGCCAGCAGCTTGTTAGACTTTGGGGAAAAACTGTTTTTT.

The V gene is TRBV14, the J gene TRBJ1-2; TRBD1 aligns across 7 bases. Unmatched junction bases numbered 11, after V lost 3 bases and J lost 1 base. The CDR3 runs to 17 residues. Germline V gives CDR1 SGHDN, CDR2 FVKESK. The CDR3 spells CASSHRRTGSINYGYTF. The CDR3, as DNA: TGTGCCAGCAGCCACCGAAGGACAGGATCAATTAACTATGGCTACACCTTC.

This chain connects TRBV4-3 to TRBJ1-2; D is perhaps TRBD1 (6 bases). The CDR3 totals 15 residues. V shed 2 bases and J shed 8 bases, with 18 bases lying between them. CDR1 and CDR2 from the germline V gene are LGHNA and YSLEER. The CDR3 reads CASSQFAGVTGGYTF. As DNA, the CDR3 is TGCGCCAGCAGCCAATTTGCAGGGGTTACGGGAGGCTACACCTTC.

This CDR3 reads CASKVQRSGELFF. The CDR3 DNA follows: TGTGCCAGTAAGGTCCAAAGGTCCGGGGAGCTGTTTTTT. V and J are TRBV19 and TRBJ2-2, with D hard to call. This CDR3 has 13 amino acids. Germline V gene data show CDR1 as LNHDA and CDR2 as SQIVND (reference sequence). V gave up 7 bases and J gave up 6 bases, with 12 bases separating them.

This chain uses TRBV14 with TRBJ2-6; no firm D call. This CDR3 region has 14 residues. The germline CDR1 and CDR2 sequences are SGHDN and FVKESK. The germline V and J ends were trimmed by 1 base and 2 bases, with 3 bases remaining between them. CDR3 residues: CASSQATGANVLTF. The CDR3 DNA reads as TGTGCCAGCAGCCAAGCTACTGGGGCCAACGTCCTGACTTTC.

The CDR3 nucleotides read TGTGCCAGCAGCCGGGGACAGGGCGAAAATTCACCCCTCCACTTT. It codes for CASSRGQGENSPLHF. The chain links TRBV5-6 to TRBJ1-6, with 9 bases that match TRBD1. This CDR3 is built from 15 residues. Germline CDR1 reads SGHDT; CDR2 reads YYEEEE. The ends lost 4 bases at V and 7 bases at J; junction bases unmatched: 6.